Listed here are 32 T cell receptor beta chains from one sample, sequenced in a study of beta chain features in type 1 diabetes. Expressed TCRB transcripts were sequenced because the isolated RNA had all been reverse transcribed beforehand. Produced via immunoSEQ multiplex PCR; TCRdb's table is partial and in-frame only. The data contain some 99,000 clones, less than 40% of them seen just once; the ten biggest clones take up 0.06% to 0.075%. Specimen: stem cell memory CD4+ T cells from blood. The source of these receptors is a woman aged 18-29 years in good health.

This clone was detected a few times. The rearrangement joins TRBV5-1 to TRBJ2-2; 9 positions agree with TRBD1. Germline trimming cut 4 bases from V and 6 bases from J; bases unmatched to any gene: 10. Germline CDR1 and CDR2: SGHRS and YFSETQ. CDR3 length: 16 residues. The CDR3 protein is CASSDRTGVNAGELFF. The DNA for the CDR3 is TGCGCCAGCAGCGACAGGACAGGGGTGAATGCCGGGGAGCTGTTTTTT.

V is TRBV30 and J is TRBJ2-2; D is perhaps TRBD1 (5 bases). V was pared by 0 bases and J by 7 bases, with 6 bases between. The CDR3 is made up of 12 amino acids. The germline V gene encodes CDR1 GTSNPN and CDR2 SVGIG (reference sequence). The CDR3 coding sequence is TGTGCCTGGAGTGTAGGGGTCGGGGAGCTGTTTTTT. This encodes CAWSVGVGELFF.

Here the CDR3 reads CASSLLALNTEAFF. In DNA, the CDR3 is TGTGCCAGCAGCCTCCTGGCTCTGAACACTGAAGCTTTCTTT. This sequence joins TRBV7-9 and TRBJ1-1; D gene unclear. Germline V lookup: CDR1 SEHNR, CDR2 FQNEAQ (reference sequence). This CDR3 has 14 residues. Trimming removed 5 bases from V and 0 bases from J, with 10 bases in between.

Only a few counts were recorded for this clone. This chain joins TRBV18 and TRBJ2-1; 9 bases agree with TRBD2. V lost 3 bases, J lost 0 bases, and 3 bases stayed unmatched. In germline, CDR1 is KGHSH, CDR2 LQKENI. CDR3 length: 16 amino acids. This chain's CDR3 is CASSPETSGSYNEQFF. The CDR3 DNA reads TGTGCCAGCTCACCCGAGACTAGCGGCTCCTACAATGAGCAGTTCTTC.

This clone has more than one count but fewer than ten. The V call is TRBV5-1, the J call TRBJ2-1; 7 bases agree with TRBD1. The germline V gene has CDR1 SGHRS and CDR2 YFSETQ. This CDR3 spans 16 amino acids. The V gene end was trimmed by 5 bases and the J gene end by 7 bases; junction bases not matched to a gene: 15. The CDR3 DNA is TGCGCCAGCAGTTCGGTCCGGGACAGCCTAGGAAATGAGCAGTTCTTC. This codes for CASSSVRDSLGNEQFF.

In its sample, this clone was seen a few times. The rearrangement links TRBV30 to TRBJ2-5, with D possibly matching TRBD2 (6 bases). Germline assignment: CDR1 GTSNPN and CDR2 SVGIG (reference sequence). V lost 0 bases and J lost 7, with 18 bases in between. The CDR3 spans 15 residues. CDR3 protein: CAWSVRITARGTQYF. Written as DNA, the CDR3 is TGTGCCTGGAGTGTACGTATAACGGCGCGGGGGACCCAGTACTTC.

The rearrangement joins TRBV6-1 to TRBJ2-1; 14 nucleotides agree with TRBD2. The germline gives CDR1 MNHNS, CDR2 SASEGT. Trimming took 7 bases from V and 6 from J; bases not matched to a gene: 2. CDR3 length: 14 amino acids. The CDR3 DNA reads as TGTGCCAGCAAGGGACTAGCGGGAGTCAATGAGCAGTTCTTC. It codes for CASKGLAGVNEQFF.

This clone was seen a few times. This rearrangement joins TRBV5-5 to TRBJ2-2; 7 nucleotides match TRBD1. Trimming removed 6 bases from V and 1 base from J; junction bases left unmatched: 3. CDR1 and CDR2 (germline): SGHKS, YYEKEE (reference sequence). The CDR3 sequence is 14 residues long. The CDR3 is CASMRTGNTGELFF. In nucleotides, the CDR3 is TGTGCCAGCATGCGGACAGGGAACACCGGGGAGCTGTTTTTT.

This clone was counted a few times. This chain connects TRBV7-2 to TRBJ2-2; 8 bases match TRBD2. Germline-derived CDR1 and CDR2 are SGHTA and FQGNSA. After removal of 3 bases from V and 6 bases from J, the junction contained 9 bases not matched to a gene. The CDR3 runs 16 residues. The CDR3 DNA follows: TGTGCCAGCAGCTTCCTAGCGGGCGCCCCCCCCGGGGAGCTGTTTTTT. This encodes CASSFLAGAPPGELFF.

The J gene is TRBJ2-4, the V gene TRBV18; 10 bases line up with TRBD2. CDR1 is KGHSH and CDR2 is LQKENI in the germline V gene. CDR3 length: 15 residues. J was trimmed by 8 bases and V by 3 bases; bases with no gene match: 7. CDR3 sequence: CASSPSSSGSHIQYF. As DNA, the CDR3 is TGTGCCAGCTCACCTTCTTCTAGCGGGAGTCACATTCAGTACTTC.

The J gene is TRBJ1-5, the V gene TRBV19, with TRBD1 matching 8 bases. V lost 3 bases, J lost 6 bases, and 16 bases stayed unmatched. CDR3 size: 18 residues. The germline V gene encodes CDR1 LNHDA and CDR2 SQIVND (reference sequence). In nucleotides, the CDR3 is TGTGCCAGTAGTATTAGAAAACTCGGACAGGGATTTTTTCAGCCCCAGCATTTT. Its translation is CASSIRKLGQGFFQPQHF.

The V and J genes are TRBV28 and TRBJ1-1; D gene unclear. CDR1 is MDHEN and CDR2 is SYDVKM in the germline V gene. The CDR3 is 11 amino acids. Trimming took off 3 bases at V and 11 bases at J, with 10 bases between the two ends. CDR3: CASSFTDRAFF. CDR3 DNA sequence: TGTGCCAGCAGTTTCACAGATCGGGCTTTCTTT.

CDR3 DNA: TGTGCCAGTAGGGCTGGGAGCGGAAGAAGCTCCTACGAGCAGTACTTC. It is translated as CASRAGSGRSSYEQYF. The chain combines TRBV19 with TRBJ2-7; possible D gene TRBD2, 5 bases. CDR3 length: 16 amino acids. V lost 6 bases to trimming and J lost 0 bases, with 18 bases between them. CDR1 LNHDA and CDR2 SQIVND come from the germline V gene (reference sequence).

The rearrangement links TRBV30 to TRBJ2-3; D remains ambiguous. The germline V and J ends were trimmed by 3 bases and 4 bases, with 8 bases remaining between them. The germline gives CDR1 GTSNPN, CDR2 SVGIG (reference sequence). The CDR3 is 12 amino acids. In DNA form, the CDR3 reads TGTGCCTGGAGCCGGAGCCCAGATACGCAGTATTTT. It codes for CAWSRSPDTQYF.

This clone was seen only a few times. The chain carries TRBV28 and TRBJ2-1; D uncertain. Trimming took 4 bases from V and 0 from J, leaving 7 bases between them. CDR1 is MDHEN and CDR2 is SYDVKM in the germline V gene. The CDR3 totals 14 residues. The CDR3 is CASSSRSSYNEQFF. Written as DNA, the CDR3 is TGTGCCAGCAGTTCCCGGAGCTCCTACAATGAGCAGTTCTTC.

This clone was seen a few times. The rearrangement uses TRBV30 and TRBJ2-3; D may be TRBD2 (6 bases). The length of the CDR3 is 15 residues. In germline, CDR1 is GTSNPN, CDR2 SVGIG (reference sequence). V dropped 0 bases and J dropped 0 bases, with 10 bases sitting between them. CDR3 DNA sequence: TGTGCCTGGAGTGTTTTTGGAGGGAGCACAGATACGCAGTATTTT. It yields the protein CAWSVFGGSTDTQYF.

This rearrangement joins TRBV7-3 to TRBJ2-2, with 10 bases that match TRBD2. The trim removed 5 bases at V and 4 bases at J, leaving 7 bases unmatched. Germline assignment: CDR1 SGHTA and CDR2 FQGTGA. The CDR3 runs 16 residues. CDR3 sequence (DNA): TGTGCCAGCAGCACCCTAGCGGGAGTTCGCACCGGGGAGCTGTTTTTT. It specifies CASSTLAGVRTGELFF.

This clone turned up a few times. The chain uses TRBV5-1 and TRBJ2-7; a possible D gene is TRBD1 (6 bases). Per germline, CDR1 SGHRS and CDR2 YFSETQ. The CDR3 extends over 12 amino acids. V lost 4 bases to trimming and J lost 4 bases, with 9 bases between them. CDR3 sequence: CASSVQGYEQYF. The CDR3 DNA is TGCGCCAGCAGCGTACAGGGTTACGAGCAGTACTTC.

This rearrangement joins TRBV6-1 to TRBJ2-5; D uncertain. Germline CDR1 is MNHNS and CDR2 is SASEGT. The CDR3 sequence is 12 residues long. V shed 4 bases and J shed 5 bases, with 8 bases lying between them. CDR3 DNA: TGTGCCAGCAGTGGTTACTCGGAGACCCAGTACTTC. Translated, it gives CASSGYSETQYF.

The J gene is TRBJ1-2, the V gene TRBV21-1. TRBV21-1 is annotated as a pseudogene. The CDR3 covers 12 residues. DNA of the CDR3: TGCCCCGGGAGGTTACAAAGGGATAGCTACACCTTC. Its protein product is CPGRLQRDSYTF.

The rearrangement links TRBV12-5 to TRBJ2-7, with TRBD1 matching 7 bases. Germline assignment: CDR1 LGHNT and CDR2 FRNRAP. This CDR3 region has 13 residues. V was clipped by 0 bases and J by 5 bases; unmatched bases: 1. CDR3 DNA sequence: TGTGCTAGTGGTTTGGTAGGGGGCCACGAGCAGTACTTC. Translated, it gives CASGLVGGHEQYF.

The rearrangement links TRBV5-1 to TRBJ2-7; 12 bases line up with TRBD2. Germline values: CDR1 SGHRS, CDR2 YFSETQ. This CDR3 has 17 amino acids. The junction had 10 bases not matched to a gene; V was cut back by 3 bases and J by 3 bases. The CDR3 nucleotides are TGCGCCAGCAGCTCTACCCTGGGGACTAGCGGGTTCTACGAGCAGTACTTC. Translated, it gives CASSSTLGTSGFYEQYF.

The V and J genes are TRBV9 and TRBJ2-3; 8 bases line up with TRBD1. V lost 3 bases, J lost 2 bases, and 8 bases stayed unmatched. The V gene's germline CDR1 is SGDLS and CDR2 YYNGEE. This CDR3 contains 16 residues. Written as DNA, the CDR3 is TGTGCCAGCAGCGGAGCCCCGGGACAGGACACAGATACGCAGTATTTT. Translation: CASSGAPGQDTDTQYF.

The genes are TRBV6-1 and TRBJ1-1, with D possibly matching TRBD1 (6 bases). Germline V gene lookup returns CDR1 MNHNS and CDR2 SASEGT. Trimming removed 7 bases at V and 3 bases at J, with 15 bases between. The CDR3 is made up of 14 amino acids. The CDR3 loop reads CASTGQGSYTEAFF. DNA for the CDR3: TGTGCCAGCACCGGGCAGGGGAGTTACACTGAAGCTTTCTTT.

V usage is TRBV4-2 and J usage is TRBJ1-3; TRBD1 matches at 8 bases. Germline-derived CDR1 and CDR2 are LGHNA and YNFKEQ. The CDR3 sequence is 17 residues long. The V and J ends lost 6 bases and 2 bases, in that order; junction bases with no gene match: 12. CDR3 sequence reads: CASRPQGALGAGNTIYF. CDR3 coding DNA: TGTGCCAGCAGACCCCAGGGGGCTCTCGGCGCTGGAAACACCATATATTTT.

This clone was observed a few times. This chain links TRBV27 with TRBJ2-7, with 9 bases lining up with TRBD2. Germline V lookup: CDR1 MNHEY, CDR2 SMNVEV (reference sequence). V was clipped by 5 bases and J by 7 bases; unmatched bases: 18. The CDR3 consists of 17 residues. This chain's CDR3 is CASSRFPVPGLASEQYF. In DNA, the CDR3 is TGTGCCAGCAGTCGCTTCCCTGTACCGGGACTAGCATCTGAGCAGTACTTC.

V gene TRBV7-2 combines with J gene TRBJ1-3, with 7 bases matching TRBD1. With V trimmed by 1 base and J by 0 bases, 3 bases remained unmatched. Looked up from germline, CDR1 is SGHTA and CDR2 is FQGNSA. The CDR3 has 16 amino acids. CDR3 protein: CASSLVSGGSGNTIYF. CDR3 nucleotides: TGTGCCAGCAGCTTAGTCTCAGGGGGCTCTGGAAACACCATATATTTT.

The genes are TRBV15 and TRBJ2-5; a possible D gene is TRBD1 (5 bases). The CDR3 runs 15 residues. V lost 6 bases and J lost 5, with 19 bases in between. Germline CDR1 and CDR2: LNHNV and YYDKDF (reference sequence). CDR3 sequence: CATRMNGQGEETQYF. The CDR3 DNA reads TGTGCCACCAGAATGAACGGCCAGGGTGAGGAGACCCAGTACTTC.

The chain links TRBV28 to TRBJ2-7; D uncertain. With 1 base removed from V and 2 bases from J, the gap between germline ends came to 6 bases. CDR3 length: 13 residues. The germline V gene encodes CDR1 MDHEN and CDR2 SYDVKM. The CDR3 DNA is TGTGCCAGCAGTTTATTCAGGCCCTACGAGCAGTACTTC. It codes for CASSLFRPYEQYF.

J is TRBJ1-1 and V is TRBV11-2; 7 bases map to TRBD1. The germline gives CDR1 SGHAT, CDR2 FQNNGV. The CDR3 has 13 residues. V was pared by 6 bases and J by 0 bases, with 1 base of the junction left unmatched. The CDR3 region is CASRTGMNTEAFF. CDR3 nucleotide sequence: TGTGCCAGCAGGACAGGGATGAACACTGAAGCTTTCTTT.

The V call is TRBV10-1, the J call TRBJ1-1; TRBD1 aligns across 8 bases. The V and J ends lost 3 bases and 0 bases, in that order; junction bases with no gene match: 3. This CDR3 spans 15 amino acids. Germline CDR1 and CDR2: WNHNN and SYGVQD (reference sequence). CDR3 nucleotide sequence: TGCGCCAGCAGTGACGGGACAGGTATGAACACTGAAGCTTTCTTT. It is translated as CASSDGTGMNTEAFF.

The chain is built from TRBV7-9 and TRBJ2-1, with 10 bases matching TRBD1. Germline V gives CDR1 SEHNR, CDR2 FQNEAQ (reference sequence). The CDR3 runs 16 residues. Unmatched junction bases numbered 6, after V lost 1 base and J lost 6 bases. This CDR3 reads CASSLGVRTGGNEQFF. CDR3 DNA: TGTGCCAGCAGCTTAGGAGTCCGGACAGGGGGCAATGAGCAGTTCTTC.